One T cell receptor (beta chain) is described in this entry. This clonotype was recorded at least ten times. Its recognized antigen is unknown. Per-base quality was not reported, and no clone a single base away is much larger than it. This sample was taken from a study of response to subunit inactivated influenza vaccine (dated by TCRdb to the late 2010s). In terms of the full investigation: The study used deep quantitative T cell receptor repertoire profiling to track responses to a trivalent subunit inactivated influenza vaccine.

The germline V and J ends show losses of 6 bases and 0 bases respectively, and no gene match explains 5 bases of the junction. Looking up the germline V gene yields CDR1 MDHEN and CDR2 SYDVKM. The CDR3 spans 15 residues, from the cysteine through the phenylalanine. Of the read, only the CDR3 DNA is kept; its 45 bases are in frame from base 1. Taken with the paper, the label for time point translates to: 45 days after influenza vaccine administration. Broader findings and caveats from the paper: It was suggested by the authors that each seasonal influenza vaccination may recruit only a limited number of new T cells.

Receptor libraries were prepared by RT-PCR. The sequencing machine was an Illumina HiSeq 2500. TCRdb reprocessing: public reads trimmed at Q25 with fastp, clones called with MiXCR, in-frame beta chains kept. Each entry merges the rows of one CDR3 protein and shows their most common DNA and genes. This sample is represented by about 530,000 distinct CDR3 sequences; roughly 13% of them were singletons. The ten largest make up less than 15% of the sample. The chain is encoded by TRBV28 joined to TRBJ2-1; 7 nucleotides in the junction match TRBD1. The source of this sequence is a man aged 45-65 years who received an inactivated influenza vaccine. Donor details come from another sample of the same person, matched by shared clones. The material was PBMCs from blood, obtained roughly 48 days after vaccination. The nucleotide sequence reads as follows: TGTGCCAGCAGGTTGACAGGGCCCTCCTACAATGAGCAGTTCTTC. Its amino acids are CASRLTGPSYNEQFF. Reference TRBV28 and TRBJ2-1 genes cover what lies past the CDR3, so the full variable domain is DVKVTQSSRYLVKRTGEKVFLECVQDMDHENMFWYRQDPGLGLRLIYFSYDVKMKEKGDIPEGYSVSREKKERFSLILESASTNQTSMYLCASRLTGPSYNEQFFGPGTRLTVL.